This entry lists 26 T cell receptor beta chains sequenced from one sample in a study of identical twins. TCRdb passed the 5' RACE reads through MiXCR, listing each CDR3 protein once. The table lists 500,000 or so distinct CDR3 sequences, approximately 15% of them singletons, with 0.8% to 1% in the top ten. These sequences were also reported in another study, on yellow fever vaccine responses in identical twins.

Sequenced input: CD4+ T cells sorted from blood. These receptors were obtained from a woman younger than 30 in good health.

This clonotype turned up a few times. This chain links TRBV12-3 or TRBV12-4 with TRBJ2-7, with 7 bases lining up with TRBD1. The CDR3 has 14 amino acids. V lost 7 bases to trimming and J lost 1 base; unmatched junction nucleotides: 7. CDR3 sequence: CASTRRQGSYEQYF. The CDR3 DNA reads TGTGCCAGCACACGACGACAGGGTTCCTACGAGCAGTACTTC.

The V gene is TRBV6-1, the J gene TRBJ2-4; D perhaps matches TRBD2 (6 bases). The germline V gene encodes CDR1 MNHNS and CDR2 SASEGT. This CDR3 is built from 14 residues. Deletions cut 7 bases from V and 9 bases from J, with 19 bases between. The CDR3 sequence is CASNYQEGGGIQYF. CDR3 sequence (DNA): TGTGCCAGCAACTATCAGGAGGGAGGAGGCATTCAGTACTTC.

This clonotype was detected many times. The rearrangement joins TRBV15 to TRBJ2-3; D is unresolved. CDR1 is LNHNV, CDR2 YYDKDF, per germline (reference sequence). The CDR3 covers 13 residues. Trimming shortened V by 0 bases and J by 6 bases, and 7 bases separated the two germline ends. CDR3 region: CATSRDIVDTQYF. As DNA, the CDR3 is TGTGCCACCAGCAGAGATATAGTGGATACGCAGTATTTT.

This chain connects TRBV28 to TRBJ2-7, with D unclear. This CDR3 is built from 10 residues. Germline loops: CDR1 MDHEN, CDR2 SYDVKM. Trimming took off 10 bases at V and 4 bases at J, with 8 bases between the two ends. The CDR3 DNA reads TGTGCCACCGGTAGTTACGAGCAGTACTTC. This gives the protein CATGSYEQYF.

This clonotype showed up just a few times. This chain's CDR3 is CASRPPLGRGETQYF. The CDR3 bases are TGTGCCAGCAGACCCCCCCTAGGACGTGGTGAGACCCAGTACTTC. This chain joins TRBV28 and TRBJ2-5; no definite D call. V was pared by 6 bases and J by 5 bases, with 19 bases between. The CDR3 length is 15 residues. The germline CDR1 and CDR2 sequences are MDHEN and SYDVKM.

Ten or more counts support this clonotype. The rearrangement links TRBV7-9 to TRBJ1-5; D not certain. The CDR3 loop spans 14 amino acids. Trimming cost V 2 bases and J 4 bases, with 9 bases left between them. Per germline, CDR1 SEHNR and CDR2 FQNEAQ (reference sequence). CDR3 residues: CASSLSAANQPQHF. In DNA, the CDR3 is TGTGCCAGCAGCTTATCTGCAGCTAATCAGCCCCAGCATTTT.

This clonotype was seen repeatedly, ten times or more. The chain links TRBV18 to TRBJ2-1; D may match TRBD1 or TRBD2 (6 bases each). Trimming stripped 1 base from V and 4 bases from J, with 11 bases between. CDR3 length: 15 residues. From germline, CDR1 is KGHSH and CDR2 LQKENI. CDR3 nucleotides: TGTGCCAGCTCACCACTGGGGGGCCCTTACAATGAGCAGTTCTTC. This sequence encodes CASSPLGGPYNEQFF.

This clonotype showed up many times. V gene TRBV20-1 combines with J gene TRBJ2-7; D possibly corresponds to TRBD2 (5 bases). CDR1 and CDR2 from the germline V gene are DFQATT and SNEGSKA (reference sequence). The V end lost 1 base, the J end lost 6 bases, and 10 bases lay between the germline ends. The CDR3 is 12 amino acids. The CDR3 reads CSARVGGVEQYF. The CDR3 DNA follows: TGCAGTGCTAGAGTAGGAGGAGTCGAGCAGTACTTC.

The chain joins TRBV7-2 to TRBJ2-3; 9 bases fit TRBD2. CDR3 length: 17 residues. The V gene end was trimmed by 3 bases and the J gene end by 4 bases; junction bases not matched to a gene: 11. The germline CDR1 and CDR2 sequences are SGHTA and FQGNSA. CDR3 in DNA: TGTGCCAGCAGCTTCGCGTTCGCGGGGGGGCCTGCAGATACGCAGTATTTT. Amino acid sequence: CASSFAFAGGPADTQYF.

J is TRBJ2-3 and V is TRBV6-2 or TRBV6-3, with D maybe TRBD2 (6 bases). V lost 0 bases and J 4 bases, leaving 11 bases between the germline ends. Per the germline V gene, CDR1 is MNHEY and CDR2 is SVGEGT. The CDR3 is 15 amino acids. In DNA form, the CDR3 reads TGTGCCAGCAGTTACTCTCGCGGGGTGCCAGATACGCAGTATTTT. Translating it yields CASSYSRGVPDTQYF.

The CDR3 region is CASSWLASTDTQYF. In nucleotides, the CDR3 is TGTGCCAGCAGTTGGCTAGCTAGCACAGATACGCAGTATTTT. The genes are TRBV27 and TRBJ2-3; the D gene is possibly TRBD2 (5 bases). CDR1 and CDR2 (germline): MNHEY, SMNVEV (reference sequence). V lost 4 bases and J 0 bases, leaving 8 bases between the germline ends. The CDR3 length is 14 residues.

The genes are TRBV11-2 and TRBJ2-1; 9 bases map to TRBD1. With V trimmed by 7 bases and J by 3 bases, 7 bases remained unmatched. The germline V gene encodes CDR1 SGHAT and CDR2 FQNNGV. The length of the CDR3 is 15 residues. CDR3 residues: CASTGTGNLYNEQFF. The CDR3 nucleotides read TGTGCCAGCACCGGGACAGGGAACCTCTACAATGAGCAGTTCTTC.

The gene calls are TRBV18 and TRBJ2-1; D is undetermined. Germline V lookup: CDR1 KGHSH, CDR2 LQKENI. The CDR3 contains 13 residues. V dropped 3 bases and J dropped 5 bases, with 8 bases sitting between them. CDR3 protein: CASSPWWDNEQFF. The CDR3 DNA is TGTGCCAGCTCACCCTGGTGGGACAATGAGCAGTTCTTC. Complete variable domain (other parts from reference TRBV18 and TRBJ2-1): NAGVMQNPRHLVRRRGQEARLRCSPMKGHSHVYWYRQLPEEGLKFMVYLQKENIIDESGMPKERFSAEFPKEGPSILRIQQVVRGDSAAYFCASSPWWDNEQFFGPGTRLTVL.

CDR3 protein: CASSQQTGQPLGYTF. For the CDR3, the DNA is TGCGCCAGCAGCCAACAGACGGGACAACCCTTAGGCTACACCTTC. V is TRBV4-1 and J is TRBJ1-2; D might be TRBD1 (6 bases). Deletions cut 2 bases from V and 8 bases from J, with 18 bases between. Germline V CDR1 and CDR2: MGHRA, YSYEKL. CDR3 length: 15 residues.

This clonotype was counted at least ten times. The chain links TRBV12-3 or TRBV12-4 to TRBJ2-5; D unresolved. This CDR3 comprises 11 residues. The V end lost 5 bases, the J end lost 9 bases, and 10 bases lay between the germline ends. The CDR3 loop reads CASSADNPQYF. CDR3 coding DNA: TGTGCCAGCAGTGCCGATAATCCCCAGTACTTC.

V and J are TRBV20-1 and TRBJ2-7; TRBD2 aligns across 7 bases. The germline V gene has CDR1 DFQATT and CDR2 SNEGSKA (reference sequence). The CDR3 length is 10 residues. In nucleotides, the CDR3 is TGCAGCCCAGGGAGGGACGAGCAGTACTTC. It specifies CSPGRDEQYF.

This clonotype was counted at least ten times. This chain joins TRBV2 and TRBJ1-2; 7 nucleotides agree with TRBD1. Germline-derived CDR1 and CDR2 are SNHLY and FYNNEI. The CDR3 has 13 residues. V trimming: 7 bases; J trimming: 8 bases; junction bases outside the gene matches: 10. CDR3 DNA sequence: TGTGCCAGCAAACAGGGGAGAGGAGGGGGCTACACCTTC. Translated, it gives CASKQGRGGGYTF.

In this sample, this clonotype turned up a few times. This chain links TRBV7-2 with TRBJ1-5; unclear D gene. Germline CDR1 SGHTA, CDR2 FQGNSA. Trimming took 1 base from V and 3 from J, leaving 7 bases between them. The CDR3 loop spans 14 amino acids. The CDR3 is CASSLGEVNQPQHF. CDR3 nucleotides: TGTGCCAGCAGCTTAGGCGAGGTCAATCAGCCCCAGCATTTT.

This clonotype was seen more than once but under ten times. This chain uses TRBV27 with TRBJ2-3; D is undetermined. CDR1 is MNHEY and CDR2 is SMNVEV in the germline V gene (reference sequence). The CDR3 covers 12 residues. V was shortened by 3 bases and J by 6 bases, with 7 bases between the two germline ends. The CDR3 loop reads CASSFLQDTQYF. The CDR3 region has the DNA TGTGCCAGCAGTTTCCTGCAGGATACGCAGTATTTT.

The rearrangement links TRBV5-1 to TRBJ2-7; a weak D match, TRBD1 (6 bases). V dropped 0 bases and J dropped 3 bases, with 16 bases sitting between them. There are 16 residues in the CDR3. The V gene's germline CDR1 is SGHRS and CDR2 YFSETQ. The chain's CDR3 is CASSLGGGRSIYEQYF. DNA for the CDR3: TGCGCCAGCAGCTTGGGAGGGGGTAGGAGCATCTACGAGCAGTACTTC.

The V call is TRBV20-1, the J call TRBJ2-2; 8 bases fit TRBD2. Trimming removed 3 bases from V and 7 bases from J; junction bases left unmatched: 10. The germline V gene encodes CDR1 DFQATT and CDR2 SNEGSKA (reference sequence). CDR3 size: 15 residues. The CDR3 coding sequence is TGCAGTGCTAGTTCGGGACTAGAGGGGATCGGGGAGCTGTTTTTT. This gives the protein CSASSGLEGIGELFF.

The table lists this clonotype with a few counts. V usage is TRBV6-2 or TRBV6-3 and J usage is TRBJ1-1, with D unclear. Germline V gives CDR1 MNHEY, CDR2 SVGEGT. There are 15 residues in the CDR3. Trimming stripped 5 bases from V and 0 bases from J, with 13 bases between. The CDR3 spells CASSPGEFMNTEAFF. The CDR3 region has the DNA TGTGCCAGCAGTCCGGGAGAATTTATGAACACTGAAGCTTTCTTT.

In this sample, this clonotype turned up a few times. V usage is TRBV12-3 or TRBV12-4 and J usage is TRBJ2-1; 7 bases are a match to TRBD1. Trimming at V came to 6 bases and at J to 10 bases, leaving 6 bases not matched to a gene. The CDR3 totals 12 residues. CDR3 amino acids: CASSRQGWEQFF. The DNA for the CDR3 is TGTGCCAGCAGCCGACAGGGCTGGGAGCAGTTCTTC.

Only a few counts were recorded for this clonotype. This sequence joins TRBV3-1 and TRBJ2-5; 7 bases line up with TRBD2. CDR1 is LGHDT, CDR2 YNNKEL, per germline (reference sequence). This CDR3 spans 14 amino acids. V trimming: 2 bases; J trimming: 3 bases; junction bases outside the gene matches: 3. CDR3: CASSQRAGEETQYF. CDR3 DNA: TGTGCCAGCAGCCAAAGGGCGGGGGAAGAGACCCAGTACTTC.

V gene TRBV20-1 combines with J gene TRBJ2-7, with TRBD1 matching 7 bases. V was clipped by 4 bases and J by 3 bases; unmatched bases: 6. CDR3 length equals 13 residues. From germline, CDR1 is DFQATT and CDR2 SNEGSKA (reference sequence). The DNA for the CDR3 is TGCAGTGCTAACTTCCGACAGGGCTACGAGCAGTACTTC. Translation gives CSANFRQGYEQYF.

The sample holds many counts of this clonotype. CDR3 sequence: CASSFGRLALEDTQYF. The CDR3 bases are TGTGCCAGCAGCTTTGGTCGGCTAGCCTTAGAGGATACGCAGTATTTT. This chain uses TRBV7-9 with TRBJ2-3; a possible D gene is TRBD2 (5 bases). The CDR3 totals 16 residues. In germline, CDR1 is SEHNR, CDR2 FQNEAQ (reference sequence). The V and J ends lost 3 bases and 6 bases respectively, with 19 bases between them.